What follows are 18 T cell receptor beta chains derived from one specimen sequenced in a study of T cells in tuberculosis. TCRdb keeps only in-frame clones here, not all; method: immunoSEQ multiplex PCR. The sample has 30,000 to 35,000 clones, under 95% seen once. The time point here: new active TB diagnosis, blood taken before or within 7 days of starting treatment. The specimen was PBMCs, collected at tuberculosis diagnosis. These receptors originate from an adult with tuberculosis.

The rearrangement joins TRBV18 to TRBJ2-3; perhaps TRBD1 as D (7 bases). The CDR3 spans 12 residues. The ends were cut back, 6 bases at V and 6 bases at J, with 10 bases in the middle. Germline V gives CDR1 KGHSH, CDR2 LQKENI. CDR3 DNA: TGTGCCAGCTCTTCAGGGGGGGATACGCAGTATTTT. Protein product: CASSSGGDTQYF.

The V and J genes are TRBV5-1 and TRBJ2-7; 8 positions match TRBD1. The CDR3 runs to 14 residues. Germline V CDR1 and CDR2: SGHRS, YFSETQ. J gave up 6 bases and V 4 bases, and 9 bases lay outside the gene matches. As DNA, the CDR3 is TGCGCCAGCAGCACCGGACAGGGATCGGGCGAGCAGTACGTC. It translates to CASSTGQGSGEQYV.

The J gene is TRBJ2-3, the V gene TRBV7-3; the match to TRBD2 covers 12 bases. Germline CDR1 is SGHTA and CDR2 is FQGTGA. J gave up 0 bases and V 5 bases, and 9 bases lay outside the gene matches. The CDR3 loop spans 18 amino acids. The CDR3 nucleotides are TGTGCCAGCAGCCGAAGGGGGACTAGCGGGTCAAGCACAGATACGCAGTATTTT. Protein: CASSRRGTSGSSTDTQYF.

The chain is built from TRBV7-2 and TRBJ1-3, with D maybe TRBD1 (6 bases). Germline V CDR1 and CDR2: SGHTA, FQGNSA. The CDR3 sequence is 14 residues long. Trimming left V 5 bases short and J 1 base short, with 9 bases between. The chain's CDR3 is CASSRGQSGNTIYF. The CDR3 bases are TGTGCCAGCAGCCGTGGACAGTCTGGAAACACCATATATTTT. Variable domain in full (rest from reference TRBV7-2 and TRBJ1-3): GAGVSQSPSNKVTEKGKDVELRCDPISGHTALYWYRQSLGQGLEFLIYFQGNSAPDKSGLPSDRFSAERTGGSVSTLTIQRTQQEDSAVYLCASSRGQSGNTIYFGEGSWLTVV.

The chain combines TRBV10-3 with TRBJ1-3; a weak D match, TRBD1 (6 bases). CDR3 length equals 15 residues. Germline CDR1 and CDR2: ENHRY and SYGVKD. Trimming shortened V by 8 bases and J by 2 bases, and 16 bases separated the two germline ends. DNA of the CDR3: TGTGCCATCGCCGGGCAGGGGTTGACTGGAAACACCATATATTTT. Translated: CAIAGQGLTGNTIYF.

The chain is built from TRBV7-8 and TRBJ2-2, with 7 nucleotides matching TRBD1. V lost 4 bases, J lost 1 base, and 3 bases stayed unmatched. The CDR3 extends over 15 amino acids. The V gene's germline CDR1 is SGHVS and CDR2 FQNEAQ. CDR3 loop: CASSSTGVNTGELFF. For the CDR3, the DNA is TGTGCCAGCAGCTCCACAGGGGTGAACACCGGGGAGCTGTTTTTT.

The genes are TRBV10-1 and TRBJ1-2; a possible D gene is TRBD1 (6 bases). Germline V CDR1 and CDR2: WNHNN, SYGVQD (reference sequence). Trimming left V 4 bases short and J 2 bases short, with 8 bases between. The CDR3 contains 13 residues. The CDR3 region has the DNA TGCGCCAGCAGTGGGACAGTGAACTATGGCTACACCTTC. Translation: CASSGTVNYGYTF.

The chain carries TRBV30 and TRBJ1-1; tentatively, D is TRBD1 (5 bases). V was trimmed by 1 base and J by 4 bases, leaving 16 bases between them. Germline CDR1 is GTSNPN and CDR2 is SVGIG (reference sequence). The CDR3 consists of 15 residues. CDR3 DNA: TGTGCCTGGAGTGATCCCCGACGGGGGGGCACTGAAGCTTTCTTT. As protein: CAWSDPRRGGTEAFF.

V and J are TRBV4-2 and TRBJ2-1; D not certain. Trimming shortened V by 1 base and J by 8 bases, and 9 bases separated the two germline ends. The CDR3 has 13 amino acids. The germline V gene has CDR1 LGHNA and CDR2 YNFKEQ. The CDR3 protein is CASSQGRGDEQFF. As DNA, the CDR3 is TGTGCCAGCAGCCAAGGTCGAGGTGATGAGCAGTTCTTC.

The chain has TRBV7-8 and TRBJ2-3, with TRBD2 matching 8 bases. Losses at the gene ends were 4 bases for V and 4 bases for J; bases not matched to a gene: 13. CDR3 length: 17 residues. Germline-derived CDR1 and CDR2 are SGHVS and FQNEAQ. Here the CDR3 reads CASSSPERGKVADTQYF. In DNA, the CDR3 is TGTGCCAGCAGCTCCCCGGAGCGGGGGAAAGTCGCAGATACGCAGTATTTT.

The chain carries TRBV28 and TRBJ1-5; TRBD1 agrees at 7 bases. Germline lookup yields CDR1 MDHEN and CDR2 SYDVKM. The CDR3 contains 14 residues. V shed 6 bases and J 3 bases; nucleotides not matched to a gene: 5. The CDR3 here is CASRMGQSNQPQHF. The CDR3, as DNA: TGTGCCAGCAGAATGGGACAGTCCAATCAGCCCCAGCATTTT. Based on the CDR3 plus reference TRBV28 and TRBJ1-5, the full variable domain is DVKVTQSSRYLVKRTGEKVFLECVQDMDHENMFWYRQDPGLGLRLIYFSYDVKMKEKGDIPEGYSVSREKKERFSLILESASTNQTSMYLCASRMGQSNQPQHFGDGTRLSIL.

This chain joins TRBV30 and TRBJ1-2, with a tentative D call TRBD1 (5 bases). This CDR3 is 13 amino acids long. CDR1 and CDR2 from the germline V gene are GTSNPN and SVGIG (reference sequence). V lost 7 bases and J 4 bases, leaving 16 bases between the germline ends. The CDR3 reads CAYLLDTRYGYTF. For the CDR3, the DNA is TGTGCCTACCTATTGGACACCCGCTATGGCTACACCTTC.

The J gene is TRBJ1-5, the V gene TRBV7-7; weak D call: TRBD1 (5 bases). Germline V gene lookup returns CDR1 SSHAT and CDR2 FNYEAQ (reference sequence). This CDR3 has 15 residues. With 5 bases removed from V and 4 bases from J, the gap between germline ends came to 15 bases. The CDR3 spells CASSLRAWLNQPQHF. CDR3 nucleotides: TGTGCCAGCAGCCTCAGGGCTTGGTTAAATCAGCCCCAGCATTTT.

The chain links TRBV9 to TRBJ2-3; 9 bases map to TRBD2. CDR3 length: 15 amino acids. Looked up from germline, CDR1 is SGDLS and CDR2 is YYNGEE. Trimming at V came to 3 bases and at J to 4 bases, leaving 6 bases not matched to a gene. The CDR3 DNA reads as TGTGCCAGCAGCGGCGGGGGGGCCAGGTCAGATACGCAGTATTTT. Translation gives CASSGGGARSDTQYF. Full variable domain (remainder filled in from reference TRBV9 and TRBJ2-3): DSGVTQTPKHLITATGQRVTLRCSPRSGDLSVYWYQQSLDQGLQFLIQYYNGEERAKGNILERFSAQQFPDLHSELNLSSLELGDSALYFCASSGGGARSDTQYFGPGTRLTVL.

This rearrangement joins TRBV30 to TRBJ1-1; 7 bases fit TRBD1. Germline V gives CDR1 GTSNPN, CDR2 SVGIG (reference sequence). CDR3 size: 13 residues. V gave up 8 bases and J gave up 5 bases; unmatched junction bases: 11. CDR3 coding DNA: TGTGCCGGTTATGACAGGGTAGAAACTGAAGCTTTCTTT. This codes for CAGYDRVETEAFF.

V usage is TRBV10-3 and J usage is TRBJ2-7; 7 nucleotides line up with TRBD1. The CDR3 has 15 amino acids. The trim removed 3 bases at V and 2 bases at J, leaving 7 bases unmatched. The germline CDR1 and CDR2 sequences are ENHRY and SYGVKD. The CDR3 spells CAISDWDRQTYEQYV. The CDR3 DNA reads as TGTGCCATCAGTGACTGGGACAGACAGACCTACGAGCAGTACGTC.

J is TRBJ1-5 and V is TRBV28; TRBD1 might be the D (5 bases). Per germline, CDR1 MDHEN and CDR2 SYDVKM. This CDR3 is built from 15 residues. V was cut by 4 bases and J by 1 base, with 11 bases left in between. CDR3 sequence: CASSSMGGSNQPQHF. CDR3 sequence (DNA): TGTGCCAGCAGTTCCATGGGGGGAAGCAATCAGCCCCAGCATTTT.

The genes are TRBV7-2 and TRBJ2-5, with D hard to call. V lost 5 bases and J 4 bases, leaving 17 bases between the germline ends. The CDR3 runs 15 residues. CDR1 is SGHTA and CDR2 is FQGNSA in the germline V gene. CDR3 bases: TGTGCCAGCAGCCGAAAGTTTGGCAAATCAGAGACCCAGTACTTC. It translates to CASSRKFGKSETQYF.